This T cell receptor (beta chain) was documented in a study of beta chain features in type 1 diabetes (dated by TCRdb to the late 2010s). About the investigation overall: No differences in mean age, gender distribution, total cell number or subset yield were found between patients and healthy donors. A total of approximately 99,000,000 sorted cells were examined across all samples, and RNA yield correlated strongly with the number of cells per subset. In the study, TCRB repertoires of sorted circulating CD4+ T cell subsets from recently diagnosed type 1 diabetes patients were compared with those of matched healthy donors. Regulatory and stem cell-like memory subsets were isolated from only 8 patients and 8 healthy donors, whereas naive and central memory subsets came from all 28 donors.

The junction carries 18 bases between V and J, which are trimmed by 0 bases and 8 bases respectively. CDR1 SGHDT and CDR2 YYEEEE are derived from the germline V gene. From cysteine to phenylalanine, the CDR3 is 16 amino acids long. The sequence is cut down to CDR3 DNA, 48 bases in frame from base 1. The High Capacity cDNA Reverse Transcription Kit was used to reverse transcribe all of the isolated RNA, meaning that expressed TCRB transcripts were what got sequenced. Deep immunoSEQ sequencing was applied to naive, central memory and regulatory T cell samples, giving an average of around 3.8 million total reads per sample. Sorted cells were lysed in RLT buffer and RNA was extracted with DNase-treated RNeasy Micro or Mini kits, depending on cell number. To prevent cross-contamination, each cell subset was processed individually, whereas patient and healthy donor samples were processed jointly. The immunoSEQ multiplex PCR was used to amplify TCRB sequences from cDNA, generating 87-bp fragments that spanned the CDR3 region. Sequencing of the amplicons was done on the Illumina HiSeq platform. From the authors' description of their analysis: Synthetic template baselines were used to correct PCR bias computationally, reads within Hamming distance 2 were collapsed together, and singletons that could not be merged were discarded. By aligning reads against IMGT, V, D and J genes, CDR3 length, and insertions or deletions at six rearrangement sites were assigned. Within each subset, clonotype counts were normalized to sorted cell number, after which true diversity and Gini coefficients were computed with the tcR R package. The overlap coefficient, calculated on TCRB nucleotide sequences, was used to quantify repertoire sharing. Out-of-frame TCRB sequences from naive cells were analyzed as a proxy for the pre-selection repertoire. TCRdb retrieved this table from immuneACCESS and kept in-frame rearrangements only. Not all clones are present; in checked studies, unresolved V genes account for under half, and no reason is known for the remainder. V, J and clone size derive from that table, while D and trimming were established from the DNA sequence. The sample table records about 700,000 clones; roughly 13% of these occur just once. The ten largest make up about 0.02% of the sample.

Each donor gave one peripheral blood draw, approximately 0.11 L on average, collected into heparinised tubes. Naive, central memory, regulatory and stem cell-like memory CD4+ T cells were sorted on a BD FACSAria II using a panel including CD45RO, CCR7, CD25, CD127, CD95 and CD27. Every sorted population had a purity above 98%. PBMCs were isolated right away by Lymphoprep density gradient centrifugation and were stained directly, without culture. Samples were stained and sorted in pairs, with one healthy donor and one patient per experiment, so that batch effects were minimized. Broad study findings and their caveats: Shorter templates might be favored by PCR, yet because patient and control samples were amplified and corrected together, any such skew would affect both groups equally. At VDJ recombination sites, patients with type 1 diabetes made fewer insertions and deleted more nucleotides, a pattern implying thymic rearrangement abnormalities. Naive, central memory and regulatory TCRB repertoires appeared to be more similar among patients than among healthy donors. Type 1 diabetes patients showed a moderate but significant shortening of TCRB CDR3 length in all four CD4+ subsets. Only small numbers of individuals were included in the HLA sub-analyses, which left unresolved whether HLA type had any influence on TCRB rearrangement. Because cDNA rather than genomic DNA was sequenced, highly expressing activated cells could have been over-represented, although no difference in activation and CD3 levels was found between groups.

This clone was observed a few times. The target of this receptor is not known. No much larger clone exists at a distance of one base, and base qualities are not known. The V gene is TRBV5-6 and the J gene is TRBJ2-1, with the D gene not confidently named. The sequenced sample consisted of naive CD4+ T cells from blood. The meaning of the sample's cell subset or site label: true naive CD4+ T cells. This clonotype was obtained from a man between 18 and 29 years old with type 1 diabetes. The CDR3 loop reads CASSLAGRYLRDEQFF. The bases read TGTGCCAGCAGCTTGGCCGGGCGGTACCTTAGGGATGAGCAGTTCTTC.